Given below is one TCR beta chain in context. As yet, its antigen is unknown. Scientists amplified the TCR beta CDR3 regions from RNA transcripts. After a first-round RT-PCR with HTBI primers, a second-round multiplex PCR was run. TCRdb ran MiXCR on the multiplex PCR reads and lists one entry per CDR3 protein. The table shows roughly 1.1 million distinct CDR3 sequences, with roughly two fifths occurring only once. The study excluded patients with other autoimmune diseases, uncontrolled infections, pregnancy or lactation. The data originate from a study of Graves' ophthalmopathy and Graves' hyperthyroidism. Broader study findings: Detected in blood as well were most expanded thyroid clonotypes with frequency above 0.001.

Material: peripheral blood or thyroid tissue (not recorded which). The sequence came from an adult man with Graves' hyperthyroidism.

The DNA for the CDR3 is TGTGCCAGCTCACCTCCGGGACAGGGGGACTATGGCTACACCTTC. It translates to CASSPPGQGDYGYTF. The gene calls are TRBV18 and TRBJ1-2, with 11 bases lining up with TRBD1. Germline lookup yields CDR1 KGHSH and CDR2 LQKENI. The CDR3 loop spans 15 amino acids. The V gene end was trimmed by 3 bases and the J gene end by 3 bases; junction bases not matched to a gene: 3.